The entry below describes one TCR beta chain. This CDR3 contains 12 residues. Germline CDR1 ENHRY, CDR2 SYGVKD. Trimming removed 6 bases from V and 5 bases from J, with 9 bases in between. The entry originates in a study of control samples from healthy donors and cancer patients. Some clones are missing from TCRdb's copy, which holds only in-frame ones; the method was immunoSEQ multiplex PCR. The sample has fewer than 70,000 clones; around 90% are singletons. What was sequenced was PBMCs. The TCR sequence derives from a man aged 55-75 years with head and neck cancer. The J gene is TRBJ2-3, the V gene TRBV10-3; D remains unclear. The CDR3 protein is CAIRNRGDTQYF. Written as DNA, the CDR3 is TGTGCCATCAGAAACAGAGGAGATACGCAGTATTTT.